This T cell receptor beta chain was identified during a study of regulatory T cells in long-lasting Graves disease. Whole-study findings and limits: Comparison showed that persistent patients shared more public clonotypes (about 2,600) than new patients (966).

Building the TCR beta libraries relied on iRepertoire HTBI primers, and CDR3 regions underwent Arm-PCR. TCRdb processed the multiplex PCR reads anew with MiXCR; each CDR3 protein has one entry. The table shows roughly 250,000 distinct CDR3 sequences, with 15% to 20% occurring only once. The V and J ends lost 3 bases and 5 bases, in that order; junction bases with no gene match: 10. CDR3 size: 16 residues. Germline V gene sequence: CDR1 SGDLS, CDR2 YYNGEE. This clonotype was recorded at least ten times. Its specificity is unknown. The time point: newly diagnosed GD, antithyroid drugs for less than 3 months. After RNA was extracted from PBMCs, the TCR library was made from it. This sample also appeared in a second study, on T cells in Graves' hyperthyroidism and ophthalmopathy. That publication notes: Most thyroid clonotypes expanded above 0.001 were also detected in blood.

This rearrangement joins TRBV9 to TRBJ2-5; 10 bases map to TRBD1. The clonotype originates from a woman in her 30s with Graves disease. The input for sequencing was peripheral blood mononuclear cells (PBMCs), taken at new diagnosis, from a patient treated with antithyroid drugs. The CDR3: CASSAAGTGVYETQYF. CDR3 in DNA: TGTGCCAGCAGCGCCGCCGGGACAGGGGTATACGAGACCCAGTACTTC. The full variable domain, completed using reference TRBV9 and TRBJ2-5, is DSGVTQTPKHLITATGQRVTLRCSPRSGDLSVYWYQQSLDQGLQFLIQYYNGEERAKGNILERFSAQQFPDLHSELNLSSLELGDSALYFCASSAAGTGVYETQYFGPGTRLLVL.